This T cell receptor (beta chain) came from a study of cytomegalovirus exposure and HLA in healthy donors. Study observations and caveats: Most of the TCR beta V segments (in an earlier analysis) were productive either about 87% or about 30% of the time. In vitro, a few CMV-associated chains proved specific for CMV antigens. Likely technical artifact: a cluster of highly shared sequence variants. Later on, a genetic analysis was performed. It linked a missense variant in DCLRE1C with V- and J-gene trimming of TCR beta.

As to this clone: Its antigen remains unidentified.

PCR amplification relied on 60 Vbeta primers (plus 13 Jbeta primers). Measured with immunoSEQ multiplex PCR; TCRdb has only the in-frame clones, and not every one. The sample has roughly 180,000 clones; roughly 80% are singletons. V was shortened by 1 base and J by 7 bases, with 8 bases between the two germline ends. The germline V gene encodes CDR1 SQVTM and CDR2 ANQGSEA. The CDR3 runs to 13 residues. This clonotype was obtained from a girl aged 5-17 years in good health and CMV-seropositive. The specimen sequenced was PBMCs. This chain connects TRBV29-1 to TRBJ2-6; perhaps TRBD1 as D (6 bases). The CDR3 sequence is CSVEGGTANVLTF. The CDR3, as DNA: TGCAGCGTTGAAGGAGGGACAGCCAACGTCCTGACTTTC.